Sequencing of this TCR beta chain was carried out in a study of T-cell memory formation after mild COVID-19. Study information: TCR clustering was largely donor specific.

General study points: For second-wave clones that peaked at day 37, SARS-CoV-2 specificity went unverified. Contracting CD4+ clones lay largely in CM and EM, with CD8+ ones residing in EMRA.

On this clonotype itself: Antigen specificity is unknown.

TCRdb recomputed calls from the 5' RACE reads with MiXCR, one row per CDR3 protein. The profile shows under 300,000 distinct CDR3 sequences, roughly 8.2% of them singletons. The CDR3 sequence is 15 residues long. V gave up 4 bases and J gave up 2 bases; unmatched junction bases: 6. The germline gives CDR1 GTSNPN, CDR2 SVGIG (reference sequence). The sequencing sample was made of PBMCs or a T cell subset sorted from them (not recorded which). The chain joins TRBV30 to TRBJ2-2; 8 bases are a match to TRBD1. The TCR originated in a man aged 18 to 29 who had mild COVID-19 (a few samples of this study predate the infection). Cell type and time point are not known. The CDR3 sequence is CAWNRDRGNTGELFF. In DNA, the CDR3 is TGTGCCTGGAATCGCGACAGGGGAAACACCGGGGAGCTGTTTTTT.